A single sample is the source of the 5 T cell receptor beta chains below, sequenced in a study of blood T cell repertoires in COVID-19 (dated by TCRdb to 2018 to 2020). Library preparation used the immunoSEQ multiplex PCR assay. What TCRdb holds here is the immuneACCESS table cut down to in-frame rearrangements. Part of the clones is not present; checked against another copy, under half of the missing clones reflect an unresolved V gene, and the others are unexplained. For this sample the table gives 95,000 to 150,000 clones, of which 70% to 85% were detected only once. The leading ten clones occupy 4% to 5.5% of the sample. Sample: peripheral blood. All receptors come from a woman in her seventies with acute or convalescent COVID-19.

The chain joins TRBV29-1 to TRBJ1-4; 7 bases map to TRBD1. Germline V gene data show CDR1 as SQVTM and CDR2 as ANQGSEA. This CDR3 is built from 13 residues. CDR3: CTIYRQGDEKLFF. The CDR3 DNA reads TGCACCATTTACCGTCAGGGGGACGAAAAACTGTTTTTT.

Here the CDR3 DNA reads TGTGCCAGCAGCCCGCGGACAGAGCAGTTCTTC. It yields the protein CASSPRTEQFF. This sequence joins TRBV11-2 and TRBJ2-1; weak D call: TRBD1 (5 bases). Germline V gives CDR1 SGHAT, CDR2 FQNNGV. Trimming stripped 5 bases from V and 10 bases from J, with 9 bases between. This CDR3 is built from 11 residues.

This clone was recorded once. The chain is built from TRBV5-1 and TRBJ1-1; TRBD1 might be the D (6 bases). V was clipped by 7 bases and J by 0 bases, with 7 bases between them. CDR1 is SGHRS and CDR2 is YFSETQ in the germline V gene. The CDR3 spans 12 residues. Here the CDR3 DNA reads TGCGCCAGCGGACAGATGAACACTGAAGCTTTCTTT. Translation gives CASGQMNTEAFF.

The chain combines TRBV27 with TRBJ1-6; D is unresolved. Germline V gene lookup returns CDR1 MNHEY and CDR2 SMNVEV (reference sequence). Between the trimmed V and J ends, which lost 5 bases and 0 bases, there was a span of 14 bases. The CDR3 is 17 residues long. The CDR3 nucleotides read TGTGCCAGCAGTCCAGAAAGACGGAGCTCCTATAATTCACCCCTCCACTTT. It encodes CASSPERRSSYNSPLHF.

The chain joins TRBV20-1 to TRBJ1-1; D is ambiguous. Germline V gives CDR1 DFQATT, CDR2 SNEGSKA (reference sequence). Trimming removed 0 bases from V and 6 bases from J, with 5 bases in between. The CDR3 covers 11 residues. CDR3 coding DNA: TGCAGTGCTAGAGAGTTCGCTGAAGCTTTCTTT. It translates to CSAREFAEAFF.